A selection of T cell receptor beta chains follows, all from one sample in a study of cytomegalovirus exposure and HLA in healthy donors. Libraries were prepared by immunoSEQ multiplex PCR; TCRdb keeps only in-frame clonotypes and omits some of them. The top ten hold roughly 1.1% of the sample, which has approximately 120,000 clones, about 81% seen once. Sequencing input: PBMCs. The receptors derive from a woman aged 25 to 45 in good health and CMV-seronegative. CDR3s include the opening cysteine and the closing phenylalanine or tryptophan. The D gene is left open where the match is weak. For some rows the clone size is stated as once, few or many, or as a class when expanded; others skip it.

CASSTSGKYHEQYF,TGTGCCAGCAGTACTAGCGGGAAATACCACGAGCAGTACTTC,TRBD2,14,TRBJ2-7,.,TRBV2
CASSYRQSGRGTEAFF,TGTGCCAGCAGTTACCGGCAGAGTGGAAGGGGCACTGAAGCTTTCTTT,.,16,TRBJ1-1,once,TRBV6-5
CSPGTGGFEQYF,TGCAGCCCTGGGACAGGGGGATTCGAGCAGTACTTC,TRBD1,12,TRBJ2-7,few,TRBV29-1
CASDLTLQETQYF,TGTGCCAGCGATTTGACACTCCAGGAGACCCAGTACTTC,.,13,TRBJ2-5,.,TRBV6-1
CASREHSSNQPQHF,TGTGCCAGCCGTGAACACAGTAGCAATCAGCCCCAGCATTTT,.,14,TRBJ1-5,.,TRBV28
CASSVVAPLHF,TGTGCCAGCAGTGTGGTTGCGCCCCTCCACTTT,.,11,TRBJ1-6,.,TRBV6-1
CASIDSPSEDSPLHF,TGTGCCAGCATAGACAGTCCCTCCGAGGATTCACCCCTCCACTTT,.,15,TRBJ1-6,.,TRBV2
CASSQAGTGVWGEETQYF,TGCGCCAGCAGCCAAGCGGGGACAGGGGTATGGGGAGAGGAGACCCAGTACTTC,TRBD1,18,TRBJ2-5,.,TRBV4-1
CASSQPGQGNEAFF,TGTGCCAGCAGCCAACCGGGACAGGGGAATGAAGCTTTCTTT,TRBD1,14,TRBJ1-1,few,TRBV9
CASSPRTSGTYNEQFF,TGTGCCAGCAGCCCGCGGACTAGCGGGACCTACAATGAGCAGTTCTTC,TRBD2,16,TRBJ2-1,.,TRBV11-3
CASRPQGGYGYTF,TGCGCCAGCAGACCCCAGGGGGGCTATGGCTACACCTTC,TRBD1,13,TRBJ1-2,.,TRBV5-1
CASSQFDTSTDTQYF,TGTGCCAGCAGCCAATTTGACACTAGCACAGATACGCAGTATTTT,.,15,TRBJ2-3,.,TRBV14
CASSISGDNQPQHF,TGTGCCAGTAGTATTTCAGGGGACAATCAGCCCCAGCATTTT,.,14,TRBJ1-5,.,TRBV19
CASSMGNPGDKESPLHF,TGTGCCAGTAGTATGGGCAATCCGGGGGATAAAGAATCACCCCTCCACTTT,.,17,TRBJ1-6,.,TRBV19
CATRALNEKLFF,TGTGCTACCAGGGCCCTTAATGAAAAACTGTTTTTT,.,12,TRBJ1-4,.,TRBV28
CASSSRTGGANYGYTF,TGCGCCAGCAGCTCGAGGACAGGGGGTGCCAACTATGGCTACACCTTC,TRBD1,16,TRBJ1-2,.,TRBV5-1
CASRTDRGHTLQEQYF,TGTGCCAGCAGGACGGACAGGGGGCATACCCTTCAGGAGCAGTACTTC,TRBD1,16,TRBJ2-7,.,TRBV5-7
CASSSQVTYEQYF,TGTGCCAGCAGCTCCCAGGTGACCTACGAGCAGTACTTC,.,13,TRBJ2-7,.,TRBV5-4
CASSLLAGLRTEALF,TGTGCCAGCAGCCTGTTAGCAGGGCTTCGCACTGAAGCTCTCTTT,.,15,TRBJ1-1,.,TRBV11-1
CASSFGWGDSGNTIYF,TGTGCCAGCAGCTTCGGTTGGGGGGACTCTGGAAACACCATATATTTT,.,16,TRBJ1-3,.,TRBV7-2
CAWSVESLLAGVDTQYF,TGTGCCTGGAGTGTAGAGTCCCTCCTAGCGGGAGTAGATACGCAGTATTTT,TRBD2,17,TRBJ2-3,.,TRBV30
CANGGTSYEQYF,TGTGCCAATGGAGGGACTTCTTACGAGCAGTACTTC,.,12,TRBJ2-7,.,TRBV10-3
CSSSLAWRDRGNEKLFF,TGTTCCAGCAGCTTAGCTTGGAGGGACAGGGGAAATGAAAAACTGTTTTTT,TRBD1,17,TRBJ1-4,.,TRBV7-9
CASSDTGQGVIKEQFF,TGTGCCAGCAGTGATACGGGACAGGGGGTAATAAAGGAGCAGTTCTTC,TRBD1,16,TRBJ2-1,.,TRBV6-1
CATSSTGGPDTEAFF,TGTGCCACCAGCAGTACCGGGGGGCCGGACACTGAAGCTTTCTTT,.,15,TRBJ1-1,.,TRBV15
CASSLDRGTNTGELFF,TGCGCCAGCAGCTTGGACAGGGGGACGAACACCGGGGAGCTGTTTTTT,TRBD1,16,TRBJ2-2,.,TRBV5-1
CASSLIAGVRTDTQYF,TGTGCCAGCAGCCTAATAGCGGGAGTAAGGACAGATACGCAGTATTTT,TRBD2,16,TRBJ2-3,.,TRBV7-2
CSVERRGFMNTEAFF,TGCAGCGTTGAACGGAGAGGATTCATGAACACTGAAGCTTTCTTT,.,15,TRBJ1-1,.,TRBV29-1
CASSGTVYGYTF,TGTGCCAGCAGCGGGACAGTCTATGGCTACACCTTC,TRBD1,12,TRBJ1-2,.,TRBV28
CASSRFSGYQETQYF,TGTGCCAGTAGTAGATTTAGCGGGTACCAAGAGACCCAGTACTTC,TRBD2,15,TRBJ2-5,.,TRBV19
CASSYTGMSNQPQHF,TGTGCCAGTTCCTACACAGGGATGAGCAATCAGCCCCAGCATTTT,.,15,TRBJ1-5,.,TRBV19
CASSQQGAGTLYGYTF,TGTGCCAGCAGCCAACAGGGGGCTGGGACCCTCTATGGCTACACCTTC,TRBD1,16,TRBJ1-2,.,TRBV7-2
CASSTHRGFSYEQYF,TGTGCCAGCAGTACCCACAGGGGGTTTAGCTACGAGCAGTACTTC,TRBD1,15,TRBJ2-7,.,TRBV27
CASSLEAGNYGYTF,TGCGCCAGCAGCTTGGAGGCAGGGAACTATGGCTACACCTTC,.,14,TRBJ1-2,.,TRBV5-1
CASSLLGGATGELFF,TGTGCCAGCAGCTTACTTGGGGGGGCCACCGGGGAGCTGTTTTTT,.,15,TRBJ2-2,.,TRBV7-9
CASSEGQGRNNEQFF,TGTGCCAGCAGCGAAGGACAGGGGAGAAACAATGAGCAGTTCTTC,TRBD1,15,TRBJ2-1,few,TRBV7-9
CSVFLTSGSNTYNEQFF,TGCAGCGTTTTCCTGACTAGCGGGAGTAACACCTACAATGAGCAGTTCTTC,TRBD2,17,TRBJ2-1,.,TRBV29-1
CASSWAIAEAFF,TGTGCCAGTAGTTGGGCAATCGCTGAAGCTTTCTTT,.,12,TRBJ1-1,.,TRBV19
CATSRPTGDGYTF,TGTGCCACCAGCAGACCTACAGGGGATGGCTACACCTTC,TRBD1,13,TRBJ1-2,.,TRBV15
CASSQAGDTQYF,TGTGCCAGCAGCCAAGCTGGCGATACGCAGTATTTT,.,12,TRBJ2-3,.,TRBV4-2
CASKGLAVRDEQYF,TGCGCCAGCAAAGGACTAGCGGTGAGGGACGAGCAGTACTTC,TRBD2,14,TRBJ2-7,few,TRBV5-1
CASSPGLAGEYNEQFF,TGTGCCAGCAGCCCCGGACTAGCGGGGGAATACAATGAGCAGTTCTTC,TRBD2,16,TRBJ2-1,few,TRBV5-4
CASSSDPLAGYNEQFF,TGTGCCAGCAGCTCTGACCCACTAGCGGGTTACAATGAGCAGTTCTTC,TRBD2,16,TRBJ2-1,.,TRBV5-4
CASSFPGNEQFF,TGTGCCAGCAGCTTTCCGGGCAATGAGCAGTTCTTC,.,12,TRBJ2-1,.,TRBV7-3
CASPTAGASYNEQFF,TGTGCCAGCCCCACCGCTGGGGCGTCCTACAATGAGCAGTTCTTC,.,15,TRBJ2-1,once,TRBV18
CASSQDQAYEQYF,TGTGCCAGCAGCCAAGATCAGGCCTACGAGCAGTACTTC,.,13,TRBJ2-7,.,TRBV14
CASSGRTENYGYTF,TGTGCCAGCAGCGGAAGGACAGAGAACTATGGCTACACCTTC,.,14,TRBJ1-2,once,TRBV7-9
CASSRTQGGQNIQYF,TGCGCCAGCAGCCGGACCCAGGGAGGCCAAAACATTCAGTACTTC,.,15,TRBJ2-4,.,TRBV4-1
CASSSRTGNTEAFF,TGTGCCAGCAGTTCCAGGACAGGGAACACTGAAGCTTTCTTT,TRBD1,14,TRBJ1-1,.,TRBV27
CASTTSVAEPYNEQFF,TGTGCCAGCACCACTAGCGTGGCAGAACCGTACAATGAGCAGTTCTTC,TRBD2,16,TRBJ2-1,few,TRBV11-2
CASSIPNTGSETQYF,TGTGCCAGTAGTATACCCAACACAGGGTCCGAGACCCAGTACTTC,.,15,TRBJ2-5,.,TRBV19
CASSVGTGTEAFF,TGTGCCAGCAGCGTAGGGACAGGGACTGAAGCTTTCTTT,TRBD1,13,TRBJ1-1,.,TRBV9
CASSQSAYPPSYNEQFF,TGCGCCAGCAGCCAATCCGCCTACCCACCCTCCTACAATGAGCAGTTCTTC,.,17,TRBJ2-1,once,TRBV4-3
CASSLGGLSYNEQFF,TGTGCCAGCAGCTTAGGAGGGCTATCCTACAATGAGCAGTTCTTC,.,15,TRBJ2-1,.,TRBV11-3
CASSYPGGARTDTQYF,TGTGCCAGCAGTTACCCCGGGGGGGCCCGCACAGATACGCAGTATTTT,TRBD2,16,TRBJ2-3,.,TRBV6-6
CASSYSPQGGNTIYF,TGTGCCAGCAGTTACTCGCCCCAGGGTGGAAACACCATATATTTT,.,15,TRBJ1-3,.,TRBV6-5
CASSPAGIGEQYF,TGTGCCAGCAGCCCCGCGGGGATTGGAGAGCAGTACTTC,.,13,TRBJ2-7,few,TRBV5-6
CASAGLAKNIQYF,TGTGCCAGCGCGGGACTAGCCAAAAACATTCAGTACTTC,.,13,TRBJ2-4,.,TRBV11-3